This T cell receptor (beta chain) was sequenced for a study of shared clonotypes between healthy human individuals. CD45RO-negative CD8 cells positively selected for CCR7 made up the naive population, which excluded terminally differentiated effector memory CD45RA+ cells. The CDR3 length is 16 residues. CDR1 is MDHEN and CDR2 is SYDVKM in the germline V gene. V shed 5 bases, J shed 5 bases, and the junction held 12 bases outside the gene matches. Sequencing used immunoSEQ multiplex PCR; TCRdb keeps in-frame clones, though not all of them. The sample has about 580,000 clones, roughly 98% seen once. The origin of this receptor is a man aged 30-40 years in good health. The gene calls are TRBV28 and TRBJ2-3; 8 bases agree with TRBD2. Sequenced sample: naive CD8+ T cells sorted from blood. In DNA form, the CDR3 reads TGTGCCAGCAGTACAATCGTCGAGCGGGAGTTAGATACGCAGTATTTT. This codes for CASSTIVERELDTQYF.